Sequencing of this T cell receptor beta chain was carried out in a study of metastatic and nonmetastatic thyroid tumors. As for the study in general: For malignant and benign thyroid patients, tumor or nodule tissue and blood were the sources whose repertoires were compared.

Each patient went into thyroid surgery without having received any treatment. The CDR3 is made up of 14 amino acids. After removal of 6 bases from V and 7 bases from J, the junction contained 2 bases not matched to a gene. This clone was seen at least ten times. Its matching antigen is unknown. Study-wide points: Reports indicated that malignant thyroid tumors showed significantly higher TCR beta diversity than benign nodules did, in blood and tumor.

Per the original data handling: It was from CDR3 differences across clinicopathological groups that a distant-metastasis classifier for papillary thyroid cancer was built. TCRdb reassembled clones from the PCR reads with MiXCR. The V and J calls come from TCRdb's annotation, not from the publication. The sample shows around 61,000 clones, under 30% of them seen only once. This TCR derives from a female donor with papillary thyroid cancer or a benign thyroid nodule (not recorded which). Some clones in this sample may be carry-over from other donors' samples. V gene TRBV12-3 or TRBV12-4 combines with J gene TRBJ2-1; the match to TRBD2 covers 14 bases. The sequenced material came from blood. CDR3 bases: TGTGCCAGCAGGACTAGCGGGAGGGGAAATGAGCAGTTCTTC. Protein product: CASRTSGRGNEQFF.